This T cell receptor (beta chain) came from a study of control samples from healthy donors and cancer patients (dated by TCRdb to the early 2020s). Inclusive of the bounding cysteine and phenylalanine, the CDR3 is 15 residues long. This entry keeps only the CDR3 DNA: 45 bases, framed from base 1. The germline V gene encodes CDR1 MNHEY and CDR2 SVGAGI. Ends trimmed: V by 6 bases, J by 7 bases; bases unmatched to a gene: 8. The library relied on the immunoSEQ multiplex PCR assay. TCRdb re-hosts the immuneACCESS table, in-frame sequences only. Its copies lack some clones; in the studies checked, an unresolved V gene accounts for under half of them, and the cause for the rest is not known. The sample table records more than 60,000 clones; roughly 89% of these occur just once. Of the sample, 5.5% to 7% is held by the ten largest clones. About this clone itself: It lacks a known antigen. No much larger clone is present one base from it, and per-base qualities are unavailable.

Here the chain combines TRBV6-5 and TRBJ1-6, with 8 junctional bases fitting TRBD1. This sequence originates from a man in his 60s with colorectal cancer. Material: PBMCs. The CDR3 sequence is CASRIGQGFNSPLHF. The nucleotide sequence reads TGTGCCAGCAGAATAGGACAGGGTTTCAATTCACCCCTCCACTTT.